This T cell receptor beta chain stems from a study of blood T cells in healthy people across ages. Sample-barcoded 5' priming and a J-beta primer mix drove a second PCR of roughly 7 to 11 cycles. MiXCR, run by TCRdb on the 5' RACE reads, gives a single entry per CDR3 protein. The sample has around 1.5 million distinct CDR3 sequences, 59% seen once; the top ten hold 5% to 7%. Every sample gave at least 6 micrograms of total RNA when it was extracted. From germline, CDR1 is SGHRS and CDR2 YFSETQ. The CDR3 totals 16 residues. The V gene end was trimmed by 4 bases and the J gene end by 7 bases; junction bases not matched to a gene: 11.

J is TRBJ2-1 and V is TRBV5-1, with 10 nucleotides matching TRBD2. The sequence came from a man between 18 and 29 years old in good health. The sequenced sample consisted of blood. The CDR3 DNA is TGCGCCAGCAGCCCTCCCGTAGCGGGAGGTGTGAATGAGCAGTTCTTC. It codes for CASSPPVAGGVNEQFF.